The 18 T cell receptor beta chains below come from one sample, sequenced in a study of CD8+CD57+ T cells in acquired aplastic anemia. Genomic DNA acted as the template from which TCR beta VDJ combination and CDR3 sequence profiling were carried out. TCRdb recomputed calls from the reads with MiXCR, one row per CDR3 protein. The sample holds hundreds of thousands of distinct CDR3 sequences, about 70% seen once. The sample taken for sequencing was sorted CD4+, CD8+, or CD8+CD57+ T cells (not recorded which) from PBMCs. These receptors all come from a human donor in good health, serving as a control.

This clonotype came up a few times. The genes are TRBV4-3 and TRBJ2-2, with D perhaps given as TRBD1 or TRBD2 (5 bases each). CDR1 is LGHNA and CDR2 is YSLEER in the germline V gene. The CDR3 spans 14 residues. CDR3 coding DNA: TGCAGCGTCAGAGGGCAGGGGAACACCGGGGAGCTGTTTTTT. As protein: CSVRGQGNTGELFF.

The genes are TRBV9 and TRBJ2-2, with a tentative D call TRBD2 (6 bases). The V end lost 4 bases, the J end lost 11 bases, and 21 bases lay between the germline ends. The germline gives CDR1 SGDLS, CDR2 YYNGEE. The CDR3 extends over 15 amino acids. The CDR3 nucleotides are TGTGCCAGCAGCATACCTAGGGGAGGTGGAGACGAGCTGTTTTTT. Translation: CASSIPRGGGDELFF.

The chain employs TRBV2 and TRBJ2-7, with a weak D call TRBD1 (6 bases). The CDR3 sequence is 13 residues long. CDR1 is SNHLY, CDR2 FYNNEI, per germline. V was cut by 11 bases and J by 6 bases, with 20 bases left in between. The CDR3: CAFPRDKSCEQYF. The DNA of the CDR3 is TGTGCCTTCCCCAGGGACAAGTCGTGCGAGCAGTACTTC.

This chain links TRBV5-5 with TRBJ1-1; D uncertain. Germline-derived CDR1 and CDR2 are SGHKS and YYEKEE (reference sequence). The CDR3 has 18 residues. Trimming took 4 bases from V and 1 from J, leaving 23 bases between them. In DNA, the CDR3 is TGTGCCAGCAGCCGTAGGCGAGGTTTAATAGCGGCGAACACTGAAGCTTTCTTT. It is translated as CASSRRRGLIAANTEAFF.

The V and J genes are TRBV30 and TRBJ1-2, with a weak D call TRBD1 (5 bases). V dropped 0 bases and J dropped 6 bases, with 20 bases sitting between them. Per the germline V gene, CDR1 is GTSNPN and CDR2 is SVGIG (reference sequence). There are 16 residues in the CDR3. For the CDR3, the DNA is TGTGCCTGGAGTGTACCTAGGGCAGGGACCCCTGATGGCTACACCTTC. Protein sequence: CAWSVPRAGTPDGYTF.

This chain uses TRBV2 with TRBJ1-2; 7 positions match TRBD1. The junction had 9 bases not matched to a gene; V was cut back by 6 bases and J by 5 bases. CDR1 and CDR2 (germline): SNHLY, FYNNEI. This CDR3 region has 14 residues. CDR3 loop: CASRILGTAYGYTF. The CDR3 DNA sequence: TGTGCCAGCAGGATACTAGGGACAGCTTATGGCTACACCTTC.

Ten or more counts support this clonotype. CDR3 loop: CASSQWTSGRGGFQETQYF. CDR3 bases: TGTGCCAGCAGCCAATGGACTAGCGGCCGGGGAGGGTTCCAAGAGACCCAGTACTTC. This chain links TRBV3-1 with TRBJ2-5; 10 bases align to TRBD2. Germline trimming cut 2 bases from V and 1 base from J; bases unmatched to any gene: 13. Germline V CDR1 and CDR2: LGHDT, YNNKEL (reference sequence). The CDR3 has 19 residues.

The CDR3 spells CASTFRQYF. For the CDR3, the DNA is TGTGCCAGCACCTTTCGGCAGTACTTC. The V and J genes are TRBV6-1 and TRBJ2-7; D remains ambiguous. From germline, CDR1 is MNHNS and CDR2 SASEGT. This CDR3 region has 9 residues. Trimming cost V 7 bases and J 9 bases, with 7 bases left between them.

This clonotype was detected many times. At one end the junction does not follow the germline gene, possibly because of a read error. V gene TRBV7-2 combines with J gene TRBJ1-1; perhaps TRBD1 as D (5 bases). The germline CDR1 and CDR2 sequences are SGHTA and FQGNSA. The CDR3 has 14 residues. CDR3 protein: CASSLQGAYTEAFF. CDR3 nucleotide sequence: TGCGCCAGCAGCCTTCAAGGGGCTTACACTGAAGCTTTCTTT.

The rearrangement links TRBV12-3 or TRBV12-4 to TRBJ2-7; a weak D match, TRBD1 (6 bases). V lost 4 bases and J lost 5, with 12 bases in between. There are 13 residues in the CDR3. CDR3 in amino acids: CASSSGHLHEQYF. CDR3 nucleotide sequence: TGTGCCAGCAGTTCGGGACACCTCCACGAGCAGTACTTC.

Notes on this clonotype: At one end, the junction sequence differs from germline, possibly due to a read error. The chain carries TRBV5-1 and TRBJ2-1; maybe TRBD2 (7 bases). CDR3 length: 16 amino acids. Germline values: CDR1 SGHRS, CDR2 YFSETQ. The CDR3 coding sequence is TGTGCCAGCAGCCATCTAGTGGGGGGGCAAGGGAATGAGCAGTTCTTC. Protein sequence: CASSHLVGGQGNEQFF.

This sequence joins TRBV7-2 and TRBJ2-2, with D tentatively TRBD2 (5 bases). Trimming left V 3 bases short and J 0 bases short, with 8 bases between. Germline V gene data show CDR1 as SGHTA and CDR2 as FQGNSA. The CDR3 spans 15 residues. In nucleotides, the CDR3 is TGTGCCAGCAGCTTGGAGGCGGCGAACACCGGGGAGCTGTTTTTT. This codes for CASSLEAANTGELFF.

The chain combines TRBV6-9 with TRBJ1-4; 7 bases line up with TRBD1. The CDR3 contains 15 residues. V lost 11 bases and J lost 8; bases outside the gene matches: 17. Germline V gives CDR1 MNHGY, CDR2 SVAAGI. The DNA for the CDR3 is TGTGCCTGCCAGAATAGAGGCAGGGGGGACGAAAAACTGTTTTTT. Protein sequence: CACQNRGRGDEKLFF.

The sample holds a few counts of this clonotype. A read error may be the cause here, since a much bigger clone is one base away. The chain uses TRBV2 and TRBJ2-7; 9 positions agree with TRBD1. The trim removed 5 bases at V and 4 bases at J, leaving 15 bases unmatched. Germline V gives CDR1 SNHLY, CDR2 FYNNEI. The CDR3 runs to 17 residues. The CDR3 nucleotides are TGTGCCAGCAGTTTAATGCCCTGGGACAGGGAGCCTTACGAGCAGTACTTC. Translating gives CASSLMPWDREPYEQYF.

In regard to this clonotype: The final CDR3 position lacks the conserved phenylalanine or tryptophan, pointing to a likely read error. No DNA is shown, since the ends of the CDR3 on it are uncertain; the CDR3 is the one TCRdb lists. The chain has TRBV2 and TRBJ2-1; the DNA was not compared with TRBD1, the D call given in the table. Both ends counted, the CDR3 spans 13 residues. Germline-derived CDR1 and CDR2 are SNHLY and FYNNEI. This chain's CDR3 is CASSRQGGIAREL.

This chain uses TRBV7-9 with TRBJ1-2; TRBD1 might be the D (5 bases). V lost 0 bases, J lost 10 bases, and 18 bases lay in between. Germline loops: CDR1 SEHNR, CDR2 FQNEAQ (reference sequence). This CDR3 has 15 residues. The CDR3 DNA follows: TGTGCCAGCAGCTTAGCAGGGGTCGGAATTCACCCCTACACCTTC. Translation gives CASSLAGVGIHPYTF.

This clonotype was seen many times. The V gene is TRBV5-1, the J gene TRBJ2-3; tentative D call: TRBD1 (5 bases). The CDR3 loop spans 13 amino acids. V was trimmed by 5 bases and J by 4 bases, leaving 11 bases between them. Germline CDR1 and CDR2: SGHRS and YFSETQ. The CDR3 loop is CASSYTGSDTQYF. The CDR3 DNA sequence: TGCGCCAGCAGTTATACAGGTTCAGATACGCAGTATTTT.

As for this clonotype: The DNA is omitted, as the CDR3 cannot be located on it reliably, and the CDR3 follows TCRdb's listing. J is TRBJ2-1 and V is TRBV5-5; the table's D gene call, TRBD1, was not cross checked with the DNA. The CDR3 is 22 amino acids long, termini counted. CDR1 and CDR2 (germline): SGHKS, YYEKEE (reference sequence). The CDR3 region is CTSSQTAVYFCAISEQLTEQFF.